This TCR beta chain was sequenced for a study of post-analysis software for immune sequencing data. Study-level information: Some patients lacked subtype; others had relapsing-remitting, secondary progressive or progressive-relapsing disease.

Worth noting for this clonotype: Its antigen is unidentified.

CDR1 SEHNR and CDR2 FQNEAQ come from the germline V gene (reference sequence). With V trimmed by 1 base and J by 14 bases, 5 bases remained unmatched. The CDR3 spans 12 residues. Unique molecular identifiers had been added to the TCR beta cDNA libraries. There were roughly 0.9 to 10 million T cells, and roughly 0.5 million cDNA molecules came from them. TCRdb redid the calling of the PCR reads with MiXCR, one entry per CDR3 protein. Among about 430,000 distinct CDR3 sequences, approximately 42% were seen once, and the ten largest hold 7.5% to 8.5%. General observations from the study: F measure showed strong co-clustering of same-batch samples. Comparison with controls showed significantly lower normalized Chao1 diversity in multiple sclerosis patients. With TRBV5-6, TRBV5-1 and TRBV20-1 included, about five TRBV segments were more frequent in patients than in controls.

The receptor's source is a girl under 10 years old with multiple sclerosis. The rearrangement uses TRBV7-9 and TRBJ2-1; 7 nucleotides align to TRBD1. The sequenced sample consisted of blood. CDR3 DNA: TGTGCCAGCAGCTTAGTTACCCAGGGGGAGTTCTTC. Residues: CASSLVTQGEFF.